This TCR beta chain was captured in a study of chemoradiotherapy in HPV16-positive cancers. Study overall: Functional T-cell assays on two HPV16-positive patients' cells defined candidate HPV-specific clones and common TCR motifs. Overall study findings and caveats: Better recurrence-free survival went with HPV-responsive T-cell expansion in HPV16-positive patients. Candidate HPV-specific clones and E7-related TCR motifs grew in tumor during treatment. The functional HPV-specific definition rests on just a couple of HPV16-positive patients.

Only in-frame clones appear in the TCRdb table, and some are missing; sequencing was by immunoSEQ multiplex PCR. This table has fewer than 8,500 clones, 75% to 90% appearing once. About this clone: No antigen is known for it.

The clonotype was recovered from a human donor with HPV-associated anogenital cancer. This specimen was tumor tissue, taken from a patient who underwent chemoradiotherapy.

For the CDR3, the DNA is TGTGCCAGTAGTATTCACAGGAGGATGATTCCCACAGATACGCAGTATTTT. Its protein is CASSIHRRMIPTDTQYF. The chain combines TRBV19 with TRBJ2-3, with D perhaps given as TRBD1 or TRBD2 (5 bases each). Between the trimmed V and J ends, which lost 3 bases and 2 bases, there was a span of 18 bases. Per germline, CDR1 LNHDA and CDR2 SQIVND (reference sequence). CDR3 length equals 17 residues.